The next 30 T cell receptor beta chains were all read from a single sample in a study of tumor-infiltrating lymphocytes in primary liver carcinoma. TCR beta cDNA was prepared out of around 460 ng total RNA by means of a constant-region primer. Slightly modified ARM-PCR, run as three nested multiplex PCR rounds, produced the TCR beta libraries. Both of the initial two PCR rounds ran for roughly 10 cycles and employed TRBV1-TRBV30 forward primers alongside a C-beta reverse primer. TCRdb re-called the multiplex PCR reads through MiXCR, storing one row per CDR3 protein. Among 100,000 or so distinct CDR3 sequences listed, around 66% were seen once. Scientists recovered RNA and DNA together from roughly 20-30 mg of unsorted bulk tissue. Sequenced sample: liver tumor tissue from sampling region 2. Subset meaning: tumor region T2, inferior pole. The receptors derive from an older woman with primary liver carcinoma and hepatitis B virus infection.

The sample holds many counts of this clonotype. The chain's CDR3 is CASSETAREPYNEQFF. CDR3 coding DNA: TGTGCCAGCAGTGAAACGGCCCGGGAACCCTACAATGAGCAGTTCTTC. This chain links TRBV6-1 with TRBJ2-1, with D tentatively TRBD2 (5 bases). V gave up 2 bases and J gave up 2 bases, with 13 bases separating them. The V gene's germline CDR1 is MNHNS and CDR2 SASEGT. The CDR3 runs to 16 residues.

To note about this clonotype: This clone may be a read error of a much larger clone one base away. The chain joins TRBV5-1 to TRBJ2-7; possible D gene TRBD2, 6 bases. Germline CDR1 reads SGHRS; CDR2 reads YFSETQ. The CDR3 spans 15 residues. The V end lost 2 bases, the J end lost 3 bases, and 15 bases lay between the germline ends. As DNA, the CDR3 is TGCGCCAGCAGCTTCGATGGGGGGAAGGGCTACGAGCAGTACTTC. Translation gives CASSFDGGKGYEQYF. Full variable domain (remainder filled in from reference TRBV5-1 and TRBJ2-7): KAGVTQTPRYLIKTRGQQVTLSCSPISGHRSVSWYQQTPGQGLQFLFEYFSETQRNKGNFPGRFSGRQFSNSRSEMNVSTLELGDSALYLCASSFDGGKGYEQYFGPGTRLTVT.

A note on this clonotype: The conserved phenylalanine or tryptophan normally closing the CDR3 is absent here, so this likely arose from a read error. The rearrangement joins TRBV11-2 to TRBJ2-2; D is possibly TRBD1 or TRBD2 (5 bases each). The CDR3 has 14 amino acids. Germline CDR1 reads SGHAT; CDR2 reads FQNNGV. The DNA for the CDR3 is TGTGCCTGCAGCTCGGGACCTATAGGCGGGGAGCTGTTTTCT. Translated, it gives CACSSGPIGGELFS.

At least ten counts were recorded for this clonotype. The chain recombines TRBV6-6 with TRBJ1-6; 11 nucleotides match TRBD1. Germline CDR1 is MNHNY and CDR2 is SVGAGI (reference sequence). The CDR3 sequence is 15 residues long. V dropped 4 bases and J dropped 10; count of bases not matched to a gene: 6. This CDR3 is CASSLGQGASSPLHF. CDR3 sequence (DNA): TGTGCCAGCAGTTTAGGACAGGGGGCTTCATCACCCCTCCACTTT.

Comment on this clonotype: A clone one base away is much larger, so this may be a read error. The rearrangement joins TRBV5-4 to TRBJ2-7; the D call may be TRBD1 or TRBD2 (5 bases each). Germline values: CDR1 SGHNT, CDR2 YYREEE (reference sequence). There are 15 residues in the CDR3. The V gene lost 7 bases and the J gene lost 0 bases, with 17 bases spanning the gap. The CDR3 spells CASGHRGVLSYEQYF. In DNA form, the CDR3 reads TGTGCCAGCGGACATAGAGGGGTTCTCTCCTACGAGCAGTACTTC. The full variable domain, rest sourced from reference TRBV5-4 and TRBJ2-7, is ETGVTQSPTHLIKTRGQQVTLRCSSQSGHNTVSWYQQALGQGPQFIFQYYREEENGRGNFPPRFSGLQFPNYSSELNVNALELDDSALYLCASGHRGVLSYEQYFGPGTRLTVT.

This clonotype was counted between two and nine times. The rearrangement uses TRBV14 and TRBJ2-3; 11 positions match TRBD2. The V and J ends lost 4 bases and 5 bases, in that order; junction bases with no gene match: 8. The CDR3 is made up of 16 amino acids. Germline V gene lookup returns CDR1 SGHDN and CDR2 FVKESK. The DNA of the CDR3 is TGTGCCAGCAGCCCTATAGCGGGAGGGCCGAGAGATACGCAGTATTTT. It translates to CASSPIAGGPRDTQYF.

The rearrangement links TRBV29-1 to TRBJ2-6; 11 bases are shared with TRBD1. The CDR3 runs 16 residues. Germline-derived CDR1 and CDR2 are SQVTM and ANQGSEA. Trimming took 8 bases from V and 3 from J; bases not matched to a gene: 9. The CDR3 bases are TGCAGCACCGGGACAGGGGGTGTTATTGGGGCCAACGTCCTGACTTTC. This codes for CSTGTGGVIGANVLTF.

The chain combines TRBV11-2 with TRBJ2-3; 7 bases map to TRBD2. V lost 9 bases and J lost 5; bases outside the gene matches: 14. In germline, CDR1 is SGHAT, CDR2 FQNNGV. This CDR3 comprises 15 residues. CDR3 nucleotide sequence: TGTGCCAGTGGCTTCGGACTAGGACGCAGAGATACGCAGTATTTT. It codes for CASGFGLGRRDTQYF.

This clonotype was found many times. V gene TRBV5-8 combines with J gene TRBJ2-1; D is possibly TRBD1 (6 bases). The CDR3 runs 13 residues. Germline CDR1 SGHTS, CDR2 YDEGEE. The V gene lost 2 bases and the J gene lost 7 bases, with 10 bases spanning the gap. CDR3 nucleotides: TGTGCCAGCAGCTTCGACAGGTCAAATGAGCAGTTCTTC. Protein product: CASSFDRSNEQFF. Full variable domain (outside the CDR3, taken from reference TRBV5-8 and TRBJ2-1): EAGVTQSPTHLIKTRGQQATLRCSPISGHTSVYWYQQALGLGLQFLLWYDEGEERNRGNFPPRFSGRQFPNYSSELNVNALELEDSALYLCASSFDRSNEQFFGPGTRLTVL.

Concerning this clonotype: A junction end diverges from the germline sequence, so it may reflect a read error. The V gene is TRBV11-3, the J gene TRBJ2-7; 8 positions agree with TRBD1. Germline V gives CDR1 SGHNT, CDR2 YENEEA. The CDR3 totals 15 residues. Here the CDR3 DNA reads TGTGGCAGCAGCTCCGGGGCAGGGGGCAACTACGAGCAGTACTTC. Its protein product is CGSSSGAGGNYEQYF.

Many counts were recorded for this clonotype. The J gene is TRBJ2-7, the V gene TRBV6-1; D is uncertain. This CDR3 has 15 residues. Germline V gives CDR1 MNHNS, CDR2 SASEGT. With 7 bases removed from V and 6 bases from J, the gap between germline ends came to 22 bases. CDR3 sequence: CASNRLQDSTGEQYF. The DNA for the CDR3 is TGTGCCAGCAACCGCCTTCAGGATTCGACGGGCGAGCAGTACTTC.

This sequence joins TRBV12-3 or TRBV12-4 and TRBJ2-5; weak D call: TRBD1 (6 bases). The CDR3 is 15 amino acids. Trimming took off 2 bases at V and 4 bases at J, with 14 bases between the two ends. As DNA, the CDR3 is TGTGCCAGCAGTTTATTATCAGAGGGGGTAGAGACCCAGTACTTC. This translates into CASSLLSEGVETQYF.

The rearrangement uses TRBV7-9 and TRBJ1-2, with D maybe TRBD1 (6 bases). V was cut by 5 bases and J by 5 bases, with 12 bases left in between. This CDR3 is 13 amino acids long. CDR1 is SEHNR, CDR2 FQNEAQ, per germline (reference sequence). This CDR3 reads CASSPQGLYGYTF. The CDR3 DNA reads TGTGCCAGCAGCCCTCAGGGGCTGTATGGCTACACCTTC.

The table lists this clonotype with many counts. The rearrangement joins TRBV6-5 to TRBJ2-1, with 9 bases identical to TRBD2. Germline loops: CDR1 MNHEY, CDR2 SVGAGI. This CDR3 contains 16 residues. J was trimmed by 0 bases and V by 4 bases; bases with no gene match: 4. For the CDR3, the DNA is TGTGCCAGCAGTTCCGGTAGCGGGAGCTCCTACAATGAGCAGTTCTTC. The encoded protein is CASSSGSGSSYNEQFF.

This clonotype was seen a single time. A junction boundary mismatches the germline segment, possibly from a read error. CDR3 coding DNA: TGTCCCAGCAGCCGTATACAGTTTCTAGCGGGAGATATAAATGAGCAGTTCTTC. Protein product: CPSSRIQFLAGDINEQFF. This rearrangement joins TRBV12-3 or TRBV12-4 to TRBJ2-1; TRBD2 matches 10 bases. The CDR3 loop spans 18 amino acids.

In this sample, this clonotype turned up once. At one of its ends the junction is not consistent with the germline gene, which may arise from a read error. The genes are TRBV11-1 and TRBJ1-5; unclear D gene. The CDR3 sequence is 16 residues long. Germline assignment: CDR1 SGHAT and CDR2 FQDESV (reference sequence). CDR3 in DNA: TGTGCCAGCAGCCTACCACATTGGGCATGGGGTCAGCCCCACCATTTT. Protein sequence: CASSLPHWAWGQPHHF.

Comment on this clonotype: A read error may produce the germline difference seen at one junction end. The rearrangement joins TRBV5-1 to TRBJ2-3; TRBD1 matches 8 bases. Germline V gene lookup returns CDR1 SGHRS and CDR2 YFSETQ. The CDR3 has 14 residues. The CDR3 spells CACRVDRGTDTQYF. CDR3 DNA sequence: TGCGCCTGCAGAGTAGACAGGGGTACAGATACGCAGTATTTT.

This clonotype was seen more than once but under ten times. This chain joins TRBV28 and TRBJ2-5; no definite D call. V was cut by 4 bases and J by 2 bases, with 11 bases left in between. Looked up from germline, CDR1 is MDHEN and CDR2 is SYDVKM. This CDR3 has 14 residues. The CDR3 coding sequence is TGTGCCAGCAGTTCCCACGGGTTTCAAGAGACCCAGTACTTC. Its protein product is CASSSHGFQETQYF.

This chain joins TRBV25-1 and TRBJ1-2, with TRBD1 identical over 12 bases. The CDR3 loop spans 16 amino acids. J gave up 2 bases and V 2 bases, and 3 bases lay outside the gene matches. From germline, CDR1 is MGHDK and CDR2 SYGVNS. For the CDR3, the DNA is TGTGCCAGCAGTGAACCCGGGACAGGGGGCAACTATGGCTACACCTTC. Protein sequence: CASSEPGTGGNYGYTF.

J is TRBJ2-6 and V is TRBV10-3, with D unresolved. Germline values: CDR1 ENHRY, CDR2 SYGVKD. Trimming stripped 2 bases from V and 7 bases from J, with 15 bases between. The CDR3 runs 16 residues. The CDR3 bases are TGTGCCATCAGTGAGGGCCTGTCCTCTGATGCCAACGTCCTGACTTTC. Translation: CAISEGLSSDANVLTF.

As for this clonotype: The junction departs from germline at one end; a sequencing error may be responsible. The chain employs TRBV7-8 and TRBJ2-7; 11 bases are shared with TRBD1. This CDR3 region has 14 residues. Germline lookup yields CDR1 SGHVS and CDR2 FQNEAQ. The CDR3 nucleotides are TGTGCCTGCAGTCCCGGGACAGGGGGATACGAGCAGTACTTC. The encoded protein is CACSPGTGGYEQYF.

V and J are TRBV20-1 and TRBJ2-1; D is undetermined. This CDR3 is 15 amino acids long. The germline gives CDR1 DFQATT, CDR2 SNEGSKA (reference sequence). The V end was cut by 1 base, the J end by 1 base, with 11 bases between. Written as DNA, the CDR3 is TGCAGTGCTAGAGGGGTGGGAAAGTCCTACAATGAGCAGTTCTTC. Its protein product is CSARGVGKSYNEQFF.

Notes on this clonotype: A much larger clone differs from this one at a single base, so this may be a read error. The chain links TRBV28 to TRBJ2-5; 7 bases match TRBD1. This CDR3 contains 15 residues. The V gene's germline CDR1 is MDHEN and CDR2 SYDVKM. The CDR3 DNA is TGTGCCAGCAGTTTTGCAGGGACAGCAGAAGAGGCCCAGTACTTC. As protein: CASSFAGTAEEAQYF.

The V gene is TRBV12-3 or TRBV12-4, the J gene TRBJ1-5; no definite D call. CDR3 length: 15 amino acids. V gave up 5 bases and J gave up 12 bases, with 23 bases separating them. The CDR3 DNA reads TGTGCCAGCAGTCCGAGGGATGCACGGGCGGTGATCCAGCATTTT. It translates to CASSPRDARAVIQHF.

A remark on this clonotype: A read error may account for a junction end that differs from germline. V gene TRBV30 combines with J gene TRBJ2-3; maybe TRBD2 (5 bases). The CDR3 extends over 13 amino acids. Germline CDR1 reads GTSNPN; CDR2 reads SVGIG (reference sequence). CDR3 sequence (DNA): TGTGTCTGGAGTGCCAGGAGGCCAGATACGCAGTATTTT. Protein sequence: CVWSARRPDTQYF. The full variable domain, rest sourced from reference TRBV30 and TRBJ2-3, is SQTIHQWPATLVQPVGSPLSLECTVEGTSNPNLYWYRQAAGRGLQLLFYSVGIGQISSEVPQNLSASRPQDRQFILSSKKLLLSDSGFYLCVWSARRPDTQYFGPGTRLTVL.

This clonotype was observed many times. The chain recombines TRBV28 with TRBJ2-2, with a possible D match to TRBD1 (6 bases). Germline CDR1 reads MDHEN; CDR2 reads SYDVKM. CDR3 length: 14 residues. The V end was cut by 7 bases, the J end by 3 bases, with 12 bases between. This CDR3 reads CASKGELYTGELFF. CDR3 sequence (DNA): TGTGCCAGCAAGGGGGAGCTATACACCGGGGAGCTGTTTTTT.

This clonotype was counted between two and nine times. Just one base apart from a much larger clone, this may be a read error. This rearrangement joins TRBV6-5 to TRBJ1-2; no clear D. Germline assignment: CDR1 MNHEY and CDR2 SVGAGI. Trimming stripped 5 bases from V and 10 bases from J, with 14 bases between. The CDR3 has 12 amino acids. For the CDR3, the DNA is TGTGCCAGCAGTCACCCGGATACGGACTACACCTTC. Translated: CASSHPDTDYTF.

Details on this clonotype: Because it lacks the conserved phenylalanine or tryptophan at the end, this CDR3 is likely a read error. V and J are TRBV5-4 and TRBJ2-7; D unresolved. This CDR3 is 13 amino acids long. The germline V gene encodes CDR1 SGHNT and CDR2 YYREEE (reference sequence). CDR3 amino acids: CASSYGRTYEQYL. The CDR3 DNA sequence: TGTGCCAGCAGCTATGGACGGACCTATGAGCAGTACCTC.

As concerns this clonotype: As the CDR3 is not closed by the conserved phenylalanine or tryptophan, this likely results from a read error. V is TRBV7-8 and J is TRBJ1-1; a possible D gene is TRBD1 (6 bases). Trimming stripped 6 bases from V and 3 bases from J, with 11 bases between. The CDR3 loop spans 13 amino acids. CDR1 and CDR2 (germline): SGHVS, FQNEAQ. CDR3 sequence: CASRLSGDTEAFL. The DNA of the CDR3 is TGTGCCAGCAGACTTTCAGGGGACACTGAAGCTTTCCTT.

This clonotype was seen a few times. At one end the junction does not follow the germline gene, possibly because of a read error. This chain uses TRBV5-1 with TRBJ1-1, with TRBD1 identical over 7 bases. The CDR3 contains 11 residues. Germline values: CDR1 SGHRS, CDR2 YFSETQ. The CDR3 nucleotides read TGCGCCAGTACAGGGGACACTGAAGCTTCCTTT. Amino acids: CASTGDTEASF.